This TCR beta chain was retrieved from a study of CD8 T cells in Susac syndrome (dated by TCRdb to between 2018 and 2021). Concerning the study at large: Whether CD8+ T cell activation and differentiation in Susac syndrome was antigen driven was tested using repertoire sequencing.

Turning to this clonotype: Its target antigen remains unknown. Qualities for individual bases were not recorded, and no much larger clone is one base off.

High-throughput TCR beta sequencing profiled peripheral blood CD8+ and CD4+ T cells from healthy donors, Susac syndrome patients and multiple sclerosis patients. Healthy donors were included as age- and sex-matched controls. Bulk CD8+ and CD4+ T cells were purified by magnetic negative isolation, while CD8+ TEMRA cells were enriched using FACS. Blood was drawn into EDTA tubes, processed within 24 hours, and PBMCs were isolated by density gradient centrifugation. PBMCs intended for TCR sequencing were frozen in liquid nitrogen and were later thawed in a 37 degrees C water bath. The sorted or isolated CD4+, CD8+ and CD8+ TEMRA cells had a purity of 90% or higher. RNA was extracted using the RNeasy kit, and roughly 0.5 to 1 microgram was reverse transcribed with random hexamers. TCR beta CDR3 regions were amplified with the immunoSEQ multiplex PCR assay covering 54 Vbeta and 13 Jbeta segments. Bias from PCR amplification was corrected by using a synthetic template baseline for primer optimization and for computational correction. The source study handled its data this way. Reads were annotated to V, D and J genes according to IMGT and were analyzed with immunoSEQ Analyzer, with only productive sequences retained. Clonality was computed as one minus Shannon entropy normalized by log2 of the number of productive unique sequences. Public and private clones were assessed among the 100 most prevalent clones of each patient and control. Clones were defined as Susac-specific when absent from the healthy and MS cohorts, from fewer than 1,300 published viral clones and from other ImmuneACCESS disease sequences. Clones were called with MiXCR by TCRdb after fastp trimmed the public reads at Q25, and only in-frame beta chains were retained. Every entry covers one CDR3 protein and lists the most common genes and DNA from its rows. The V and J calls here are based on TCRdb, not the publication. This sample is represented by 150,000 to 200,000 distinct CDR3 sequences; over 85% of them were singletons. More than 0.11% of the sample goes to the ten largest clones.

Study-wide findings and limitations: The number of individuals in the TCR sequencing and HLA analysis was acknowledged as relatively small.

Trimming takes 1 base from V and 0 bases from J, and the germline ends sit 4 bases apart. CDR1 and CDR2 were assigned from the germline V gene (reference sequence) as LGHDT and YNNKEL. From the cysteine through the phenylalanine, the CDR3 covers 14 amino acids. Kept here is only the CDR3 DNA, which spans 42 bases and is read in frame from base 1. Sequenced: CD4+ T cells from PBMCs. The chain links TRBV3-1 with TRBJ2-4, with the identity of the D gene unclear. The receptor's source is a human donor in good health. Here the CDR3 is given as CASSQGAAKNIQYF. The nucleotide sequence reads TGTGCCAGCAGCCAAGGGGCAGCCAAAAACATTCAGTACTTC.